The 15 T cell receptor beta chains reported below all come from one sample, sequenced in a study of beta chain features in type 1 diabetes. Findings and limits, study-wide: Within each of all four CD4+ subsets, Type 1 diabetes patients had TCRB CDR3s that were moderately but significantly shorter.

These receptors are not linked to any known antigen. Sequenced material consisted of expressed TCRB transcripts (all of the isolated RNA was reverse transcribed). TCRdb's copy holds only in-frame clones and misses some; the assay was immunoSEQ multiplex PCR. The sample yields approximately 730,000 clones, about an eighth seen once. The source material was naive CD4+ T cells from blood. All receptors derive from a man aged 18 to 29 with type 1 diabetes.

This clone showed up just a few times. The CDR3 DNA reads as TGTGCCAGCAGTGAAGAGCTTAGCTCCTACAATGAGCAGTTCTTC. Translating it yields CASSEELSSYNEQFF. The gene calls are TRBV2 and TRBJ2-1; no reliable D call. The CDR3 has 15 residues. Germline-derived CDR1 and CDR2 are SNHLY and FYNNEI. V was shortened by 1 base and J by 0 bases, with 7 bases between the two germline ends.

The chain couples TRBV2 to TRBJ2-1; D remains ambiguous. Germline V gene data show CDR1 as SNHLY and CDR2 as FYNNEI. Trimming pared 1 base from V and 3 bases from J, leaving 4 bases between. This CDR3 contains 13 residues. CDR3 amino acids: CASSEGDYNEQFF. CDR3 in DNA: TGTGCCAGCAGTGAAGGGGACTACAATGAGCAGTTCTTC.

The chain employs TRBV7-9 and TRBJ2-1, with 7 bases identical to TRBD2. CDR1 is SEHNR, CDR2 FQNEAQ, per germline (reference sequence). Trimming cost V 6 bases and J 0 bases; bases outside gene matches: 8. This CDR3 is built from 16 residues. The CDR3 DNA is TGTGCCAGCAGATCGATCCTAGCGGACTCCTACAATGAGCAGTTCTTC. It codes for CASRSILADSYNEQFF. The complete variable domain, with remaining parts taken from reference TRBV7-9 and TRBJ2-1, reads DTGVSQNPRHKITKRGQNVTFRCDPISEHNRLYWYRQTLGQGPEFLTYFQNEAQLEKSRLLSDRFSAERPKGSFSTLEIQRTEQGDSAMYLCASRSILADSYNEQFFGPGTRLTVL.

This clone was found a few times. This rearrangement joins TRBV23-1 to TRBJ1-1; D gene ambiguous. TRBV23-1 qualifies as an ORF whose function is uncertain. V gave up 8 bases and J gave up 1 base, with 17 bases separating them. This CDR3 region has 15 residues. CDR3 protein: CASARSKEENTEAFF. CDR3 DNA sequence: TGCGCCAGCGCCCGGAGCAAGGAGGAGAACACTGAAGCTTTCTTT.

This clone occurred a few times. The J gene is TRBJ2-4, the V gene TRBV7-2; D possibly corresponds to TRBD2 (5 bases). CDR1 and CDR2 from the germline V gene are SGHTA and FQGNSA. This CDR3 contains 16 residues. Trimming stripped 5 bases from V and 3 bases from J, with 17 bases between. CDR3 in DNA: TGTGCCAGCAGCCCGCCACCCCTCGGAGGCAAAAACATTCAGTACTTC. Protein product: CASSPPPLGGKNIQYF.

The rearrangement joins TRBV25-1 to TRBJ2-7, with 9 bases lining up with TRBD1. CDR3 length: 16 residues. CDR1 and CDR2 (germline): MGHDK, SYGVNS. J gave up 4 bases and V 1 base, and 8 bases lay outside the gene matches. In nucleotides, the CDR3 is TGTGCCAGCAGTGAATCGTCTTGGACAGGGGTTTACGAGCAGTACTTC. Its translation: CASSESSWTGVYEQYF.

The chain couples TRBV7-9 to TRBJ2-6; D gene uncertain. Germline-derived CDR1 and CDR2 are SEHNR and FQNEAQ (reference sequence). This CDR3 has 16 residues. V was pared by 2 bases and J by 2 bases, with 10 bases between. The CDR3 coding sequence is TGTGCCAGCAGCTTATACGAGGCCCCTGGGGCCAACGTCCTGACTTTC. Translation gives CASSLYEAPGANVLTF.

The chain recombines TRBV6-4 with TRBJ2-1; TRBD2 matches 10 bases. V dropped 3 bases and J dropped 9; count of bases not matched to a gene: 11. The CDR3 length is 16 residues. Germline loops: CDR1 MRHNA, CDR2 SNTAGT. The DNA for the CDR3 is TGTGCCAGCAGTGATCATCGTAGCGGGGGGTTCGGTGAGCAGTTCTTC. Protein product: CASSDHRSGGFGEQFF.

A few counts support this clone. The V gene is TRBV18, the J gene TRBJ1-2; TRBD1 matches 8 bases. Germline loops: CDR1 KGHSH, CDR2 LQKENI. There are 15 residues in the CDR3. V was clipped by 3 bases and J by 4 bases; unmatched bases: 7. The CDR3 sequence is CASSPATGVLYGYTF. The DNA for the CDR3 is TGTGCCAGCTCACCGGCGACAGGGGTTCTCTATGGCTACACCTTC.

The chain couples TRBV15 to TRBJ2-2; perhaps TRBD2 as D (6 bases). Germline assignment: CDR1 LNHNV and CDR2 YYDKDF (reference sequence). The CDR3 has 14 residues. The V end was cut by 8 bases, the J end by 6 bases, with 16 bases between. The DNA of the CDR3 is TGTGCCACCCTGGCCAGCGGGTGGGCCGGGGAGCTGTTTTTT. Amino acid sequence: CATLASGWAGELFF.

This clone was counted only a few times. The rearrangement uses TRBV11-2 and TRBJ1-2; possible D gene TRBD1, 6 bases. Germline lookup yields CDR1 SGHAT and CDR2 FQNNGV. The V and J ends lost 5 bases and 4 bases respectively, with 20 bases between them. This CDR3 spans 16 amino acids. As DNA, the CDR3 is TGTGCCAGCAGCAAAACGAAGGGGGGGCTCAGCTATGGCTACACCTTC. Translating it yields CASSKTKGGLSYGYTF.

This clone was counted only a few times. The chain carries TRBV14 and TRBJ1-2; a possible D gene is TRBD1 (5 bases). The CDR3 loop spans 15 amino acids. With 1 base removed from V and 4 bases from J, the gap between germline ends came to 13 bases. The germline V gene has CDR1 SGHDN and CDR2 FVKESK. CDR3 residues: CASSQGITGSYGYTF. The CDR3 nucleotides read TGTGCCAGCAGCCAAGGTATAACAGGCAGCTATGGCTACACCTTC.

This clone was counted only a few times. This chain joins TRBV7-3 and TRBJ1-1; TRBD1 matches 9 bases. The CDR3 extends over 12 amino acids. Losses at the gene ends were 5 bases for V and 9 bases for J; bases not matched to a gene: 4. Germline CDR1 and CDR2: SGHTA and FQGTGA. The DNA of the CDR3 is TGTGCCAGCAGCCCCGGGACAGGGAAAGCTTTCTTT. It translates to CASSPGTGKAFF. Full variable domain (missing parts from reference TRBV7-3 and TRBJ1-1): GAGVSQTPSNKVTEKGKYVELRCDPISGHTALYWYRQSLGQGPEFLIYFQGTGAADDSGLPNDRFFAVRPEGSVSTLKIQRTERGDSAVYLCASSPGTGKAFFGQGTRLTVV.

The chain links TRBV19 to TRBJ2-6; D perhaps matches TRBD1 (6 bases). Between the trimmed V and J ends, which lost 6 bases and 1 base, there was a span of 16 bases. Germline V gene data show CDR1 as LNHDA and CDR2 as SQIVND (reference sequence). The CDR3 loop spans 17 amino acids. The DNA of the CDR3 is TGTGCCAGTAGGACAACACCAACAGGGTCTGGGGCCAACGTCCTGACTTTC. It codes for CASRTTPTGSGANVLTF.

This clone was found a few times. The chain recombines TRBV9 with TRBJ1-2; the D gene is possibly TRBD1 (5 bases). Germline V gene sequence: CDR1 SGDLS, CDR2 YYNGEE. The CDR3 consists of 11 residues. The V end was cut by 1 base, the J end by 14 bases, with 12 bases between. The CDR3 DNA sequence: TGTGCCAGCAGCGTAAGCGGGGCGCAGACCTTC. Amino acids: CASSVSGAQTF.